These 13 T cell receptor beta chains were all obtained from the same sample, sequenced in a study of blood T cell repertoires in COVID-19. Here immunoSEQ multiplex PCR was the method, and the copy in TCRdb shows in-frame clones only, minus some. The table lists about 89,000 clones, about 91% of them singletons. The sample was peripheral blood. The receptors were sampled from a man aged 60 to 69 with acute or convalescent COVID-19.

The chain carries TRBV27 and TRBJ2-7; D not certain. The germline V gene has CDR1 MNHEY and CDR2 SMNVEV (reference sequence). Trimming shortened V by 6 bases and J by 2 bases, and 8 bases separated the two germline ends. The CDR3 is 12 residues long. CDR3 protein: CASSDTPYEQYF. The CDR3, as DNA: TGTGCCAGCAGCGACACTCCCTACGAGCAGTACTTC.

The chain recombines TRBV5-1 with TRBJ2-7; 8 bases match TRBD1. Looked up from germline, CDR1 is SGHRS and CDR2 is YFSETQ. The CDR3 runs 16 residues. The trim removed 4 bases at V and 4 bases at J, leaving 13 bases unmatched. The CDR3 here is CASSPYSGTGLYEQYF. In nucleotides, the CDR3 is TGCGCCAGCAGCCCGTATTCCGGGACAGGACTTTACGAGCAGTACTTC.

V gene TRBV12-3 or TRBV12-4 combines with J gene TRBJ1-1, with 7 bases matching TRBD1. The J segment lost 2 bases and the V segment lost 4 bases, leaving 1 base of the junction unmatched. The CDR3 has 13 residues. CDR3 region: CASSWDSNTEAFF. CDR3 bases: TGTGCCAGCAGTTGGGACAGTAACACTGAAGCTTTCTTT.

This rearrangement joins TRBV10-3 to TRBJ2-7, with 10 bases that match TRBD1. Germline lookup yields CDR1 ENHRY and CDR2 SYGVKD. The CDR3 loop spans 17 amino acids. V gave up 1 base and J gave up 6 bases; unmatched junction bases: 12. The CDR3 reads CAISEYGRDRGHGEQYF. The CDR3 nucleotides read TGTGCCATCAGTGAGTATGGGAGAGACAGGGGGCACGGCGAGCAGTACTTC.

The V call is TRBV11-2, the J call TRBJ2-3, with D tentatively TRBD2 (5 bases). V was shortened by 6 bases and J by 1 base, with 17 bases between the two germline ends. The CDR3 has 16 amino acids. Germline-derived CDR1 and CDR2 are SGHAT and FQNNGV. CDR3 nucleotides: TGTGCCAGCAGGAAACCGGGGATCTCCCGCACAGATACGCAGTATTTT. Protein: CASRKPGISRTDTQYF. Full variable domain (remainder filled in from reference TRBV11-2 and TRBJ2-3): EAGVAQSPRYKIIEKRQSVAFWCNPISGHATLYWYQQILGQGPKLLIQFQNNGVVDDSQLPKDRFSAERLKGVDSTLKIQPAKLEDSAVYLCASRKPGISRTDTQYFGPGTRLTVL.

The chain combines TRBV2 with TRBJ1-1; 10 positions match TRBD1. Germline V gives CDR1 SNHLY, CDR2 FYNNEI. The CDR3 loop spans 15 amino acids. The junction had 9 bases not matched to a gene; V was cut back by 7 bases and J by 4 bases. Here the CDR3 reads CASTYRTGGFTEAFF. The CDR3 region has the DNA TGTGCCAGCACTTACCGGACAGGGGGGTTCACTGAAGCTTTCTTT. Full variable domain (rest looked up from reference TRBV2 and TRBJ1-1): EPEVTQTPSHQVTQMGQEVILRCVPISNHLYFYWYRQILGQKVEFLVSFYNNEISEKSEIFDDQFSVERPDGSNFTLKIRSTKLEDSAMYFCASTYRTGGFTEAFFGQGTRLTVV.

The chain recombines TRBV13 with TRBJ2-7; TRBD1 agrees at 9 bases. The CDR3 runs 14 residues. Per germline, CDR1 PRHDT and CDR2 FYEKMQ (reference sequence). The V and J ends lost 2 bases and 3 bases, in that order; junction bases with no gene match: 2. The CDR3, as DNA: TGTGCCAGCAGCTTAAAGACAGGGGGCTACGAGCAGTACTTC. This codes for CASSLKTGGYEQYF.

The J gene is TRBJ2-5, the V gene TRBV7-7, with TRBD2 matching over 11 bases. Per the germline V gene, CDR1 is SSHAT and CDR2 is FNYEAQ (reference sequence). The junction had 13 bases not matched to a gene; V was cut back by 5 bases and J by 5 bases. The CDR3 length is 17 residues. Here the CDR3 DNA reads TGTGCCAGCAGCCGGAGCGTGGCTAGCGGGAGGCGGGAGACCCAGTACTTC. It encodes CASSRSVASGRRETQYF.

The chain couples TRBV27 to TRBJ2-5; D perhaps matches TRBD1 (5 bases). Per the germline V gene, CDR1 is MNHEY and CDR2 is SMNVEV (reference sequence). The CDR3 runs to 13 residues. V lost 5 bases and J lost 1, with 8 bases in between. CDR3 sequence: CASSVTGQETQYF. Written as DNA, the CDR3 is TGTGCCAGCAGTGTCACAGGCCAAGAGACCCAGTACTTC.

The chain has TRBV4-1 and TRBJ2-5; TRBD1 matches at 8 bases. Germline lookup yields CDR1 MGHRA and CDR2 YSYEKL. The CDR3 runs to 15 residues. The ends lost 3 bases at V and 5 bases at J; junction bases unmatched: 8. CDR3 region: CASSQTGAAPETQYF. The DNA for the CDR3 is TGCGCCAGCAGCCAGACAGGGGCCGCCCCGGAGACCCAGTACTTC.

This chain uses TRBV6-5 with TRBJ1-2; 8 nucleotides align to TRBD1. The CDR3 has 15 residues. The trim removed 4 bases at V and 4 bases at J, leaving 8 bases unmatched. CDR1 and CDR2 from the germline V gene are MNHEY and SVGAGI. CDR3 protein: CASSLSSDRAYGYTF. The CDR3 region has the DNA TGTGCCAGCAGTTTATCATCGGACAGGGCCTATGGCTACACCTTC.

The gene calls are TRBV20-1 and TRBJ2-1; D possibly corresponds to TRBD2 (5 bases). CDR1 is DFQATT and CDR2 is SNEGSKA in the germline V gene (reference sequence). Trimming removed 3 bases from V and 4 bases from J, with 13 bases in between. CDR3 length equals 14 residues. This chain's CDR3 is CSASLVALYNEQFF. For the CDR3, the DNA is TGCAGTGCTAGTCTGGTAGCGCTGTACAATGAGCAGTTCTTC.

The rearrangement uses TRBV7-2 and TRBJ1-5, with TRBD1 matching over 11 bases. The CDR3 extends over 13 amino acids. V trimming: 8 bases; J trimming: 6 bases; junction bases outside the gene matches: 3. Germline CDR1 and CDR2: SGHTA and FQGNSA. The DNA of the CDR3 is TGTGCCAGCGGACAGGGGGCGGGTCAGCCCCAGCATTTT. Encoded protein: CASGQGAGQPQHF.